This TCR beta chain was observed in a study of cytomegalovirus exposure and HLA in healthy donors. 60 Vbeta and 13 Jbeta primers were used in PCR. The protocol was immunoSEQ multiplex PCR, while the TCRdb copy is restricted to in-frame clones and leaves out a portion. The top ten hold 13% to 15% of the sample, which has roughly 150,000 clones, 70% to 80% seen once. Study results and limitations: Overall, about 160 TCR beta chains were annotated as cytomegalovirus-associated. CMV serostatus stood as the only immune exposure information on hand.

This clone was counted only a few times. No antigen is known for it. The source material was PBMCs. The TCR comes from a middle-aged woman in good health and CMV-seronegative.

This CDR3 reads CASSQTSGLTGQFF. CDR3 DNA: TGTGCCAGCAGCCAGACCTCCGGACTGACAGGGCAGTTCTTC. The J gene is TRBJ2-1, the V gene TRBV11-3; D might be TRBD1 (6 bases). CDR1 is SGHNT, CDR2 YENEEA, per germline. The CDR3 length is 14 residues. V gave up 5 bases and J gave up 12 bases, with 20 bases separating them.